These 16 T cell receptor beta chains came from one sample sequenced in a study of early T cells in non-severe SARS-CoV-2 infection. TCRdb recomputed calls from the 5' RACE reads with MiXCR, one row per CDR3 protein. Of about 61,000 distinct CDR3 sequences listed, more than 10% were seen once; the top ten hold 1.2%. The material was whole blood, obtained at baseline. These receptors all come from an adult who was a healthcare worker with PCR-confirmed SARS-CoV-2 infection or an uninfected control (not recorded which). The donor label of this sample is uncertain.

Ten or more counts support this clonotype. V usage is TRBV7-2 and J usage is TRBJ1-1, with no clear D. The germline gives CDR1 SGHTA, CDR2 FQGNSA. Trimming cost V 5 bases and J 8 bases, with 15 bases left between them. The CDR3 spans 13 residues. The CDR3 nucleotides are TGTGCCAGCAGCCGACTTGGTGGAGGGGAAGCTTTCTTT. Protein product: CASSRLGGGEAFF.

V is TRBV12-3 or TRBV12-4 and J is TRBJ2-7, with a tentative D call TRBD2 (5 bases). This CDR3 is built from 12 residues. Trimming stripped 7 bases from V and 7 bases from J, with 14 bases between. CDR3 in amino acids: CASMGATGEQYV. The CDR3 region has the DNA TGTGCCAGCATGGGTGCCACGGGGGAGCAGTACGTC.

V gene TRBV11-2 combines with J gene TRBJ1-1; TRBD1 agrees at 8 bases. This CDR3 has 17 amino acids. From germline, CDR1 is SGHAT and CDR2 FQNNGV. The ends lost 3 bases at V and 5 bases at J; junction bases unmatched: 14. The CDR3 nucleotides are TGTGCCAGCAGCTTGGCGGGCGGTACAGGGGGAAGGACTGAAGCTTTCTTT. Protein sequence: CASSLAGGTGGRTEAFF.

This clonotype has a count of ten or more. The chain is built from TRBV14 and TRBJ2-1, with D perhaps matching TRBD1 or TRBD2 (6 bases each). Germline CDR1 and CDR2: SGHDN and FVKESK. V dropped 0 bases and J dropped 0 bases, with 12 bases sitting between them. This CDR3 is built from 17 residues. The CDR3 region is CASSQDVWGASYNEQFF. The CDR3 DNA follows: TGTGCCAGCAGCCAAGATGTGTGGGGGGCCTCCTACAATGAGCAGTTCTTC.

The sample holds many counts of this clonotype. The chain carries TRBV20-1 and TRBJ1-5; TRBD1 is a possible D gene (5 bases). The CDR3 sequence is 16 residues long. The germline gives CDR1 DFQATT, CDR2 SNEGSKA (reference sequence). V dropped 0 bases and J dropped 0 bases, with 12 bases sitting between them. The CDR3 region has the DNA TGCAGTGCTAGAGATAGGGGACTGTTTAGCAATCAGCCCCAGCATTTT. Translating gives CSARDRGLFSNQPQHF.

The chain carries TRBV20-1 and TRBJ2-3; possible D gene TRBD2, 6 bases. The V and J ends lost 3 bases and 1 base respectively, with 11 bases between them. Germline CDR1 DFQATT, CDR2 SNEGSKA (reference sequence). This CDR3 region has 14 residues. This CDR3 is CSARTPGGTDTQYF. CDR3 DNA: TGCAGTGCTAGGACCCCGGGGGGCACAGATACGCAGTATTTT.

This clonotype was seen a few times. V usage is TRBV5-6 and J usage is TRBJ2-5; D possibly corresponds to TRBD2 (5 bases). CDR1 SGHDT and CDR2 YYEEEE come from the germline V gene. Trimming stripped 4 bases from V and 1 base from J, with 14 bases between. The CDR3 loop spans 15 amino acids. CDR3 sequence (DNA): TGTGCCAGCAGCCTAACTAGTGCCTCCCAAGAGACCCAGTACTTC. Amino acids: CASSLTSASQETQYF.

There are many counts of this clonotype. The chain couples TRBV11-2 to TRBJ2-7, with 9 nucleotides matching TRBD1. This CDR3 is 15 amino acids long. Germline V lookup: CDR1 SGHAT, CDR2 FQNNGV. The V gene end was trimmed by 4 bases and the J gene end by 2 bases; junction bases not matched to a gene: 6. CDR3 region: CASSSAQGAPYEQYV. The CDR3 DNA sequence: TGTGCCAGCAGCTCTGCACAGGGGGCCCCCTACGAGCAGTACGTC.

This clonotype was seen a few times. The J gene is TRBJ2-1, the V gene TRBV6-1; D is unresolved. The CDR3 spans 12 residues. V lost 1 base and J 6 bases, leaving 4 bases between the germline ends. CDR1 and CDR2 from the germline V gene are MNHNS and SASEGT. The CDR3 coding sequence is TGTGCCAGCAGTGAAGATCGCAATGAGCAGTTCTTC. Translated, it gives CASSEDRNEQFF.

This clonotype was seen a handful of times. This rearrangement joins TRBV10-1 to TRBJ2-1, with D possibly being TRBD2 (5 bases). CDR1 and CDR2 (germline): WNHNN, SYGVQD (reference sequence). V dropped 6 bases and J dropped 0 bases, with 9 bases sitting between them. CDR3 length: 14 amino acids. This chain's CDR3 is CASSGVSSYNEQFF. In DNA, the CDR3 is TGCGCCAGCAGCGGGGTTAGCTCCTACAATGAGCAGTTCTTC.

In this sample, this clonotype turned up a few times. The gene calls are TRBV18 and TRBJ2-7; possibly TRBD1 for D (6 bases). V lost 5 bases and J lost 2, with 10 bases in between. There are 13 residues in the CDR3. Germline CDR1 is KGHSH and CDR2 is LQKENI. The CDR3 DNA sequence: TGTGCCAGCTCAGCACAGGGACCCTACGAGCAGTACGTC. It translates to CASSAQGPYEQYV.

A few counts support this clonotype. This sequence joins TRBV6-5 and TRBJ1-2; the D is unclear. Germline V lookup: CDR1 MNHEY, CDR2 SVGAGI. V was shortened by 6 bases and J by 1 base, with 12 bases between the two germline ends. This CDR3 comprises 14 residues. CDR3 sequence (DNA): TGTGCCAGCAGCCCCACCGTCGGTAACTATGGCTACACCTTC. Its translation is CASSPTVGNYGYTF.

The gene calls are TRBV20-1 and TRBJ2-5; D is ambiguous. V shed 5 bases and J shed 6 bases, with 13 bases lying between them. The CDR3 runs 12 residues. Germline values: CDR1 DFQATT, CDR2 SNEGSKA (reference sequence). CDR3 coding DNA: TGCAGTGCTCAGTGGGCCCCGAAGACCCAGTACTTC. Translation gives CSAQWAPKTQYF.

The gene calls are TRBV5-1 and TRBJ2-2; D gene uncertain. Germline V lookup: CDR1 SGHRS, CDR2 YFSETQ. The CDR3 runs 15 residues. Trimming pared 0 bases from V and 0 bases from J, leaving 6 bases between. In DNA, the CDR3 is TGCGCCAGCAGCTTGGATAGGGCGAACACCGGGGAGCTGTTTTTT. Residues: CASSLDRANTGELFF.

The gene calls are TRBV6-1 and TRBJ2-1; 8 nucleotides agree with TRBD2. The germline gives CDR1 MNHNS, CDR2 SASEGT. This CDR3 comprises 14 residues. The V gene end was trimmed by 8 bases and the J gene end by 2 bases; junction bases not matched to a gene: 5. The CDR3 DNA reads as TGTGCCAGCTTGGTAGCGGGGACCTACAATGAGCAGTTCTTC. Amino acids: CASLVAGTYNEQFF.

This clonotype was counted between two and nine times. The rearrangement joins TRBV12-3 or TRBV12-4 to TRBJ2-1, with D tentatively TRBD2 (6 bases). This CDR3 comprises 14 residues. V was pared by 7 bases and J by 0 bases, with 10 bases between. Here the CDR3 DNA reads TGTGCCAGCATACGGGGGAGCTCCTACAATGAGCAGTTCTTC. Translation: CASIRGSSYNEQFF.